These T cell receptor beta chains were read from a single sample in a study of T cell responses to AZD1222 COVID-19 vaccine. Sequencing used immunoSEQ multiplex PCR; TCRdb keeps in-frame clones, though not all of them. The profile covers 120,000 or so clones, with around 90% appearing a single time and around 20% taken by the ten largest. Sample: peripheral blood, taken on day 0 of MenACWY control vaccination. The receptor source for this set is an adult in good health. CDR3s include the opening cysteine and the closing phenylalanine or tryptophan. D genes are given only for firm matches. Size tells how often a clone was seen (once, few, many) or the class of an expanded clone, and some rows leave it out.

TRBJ2-5	15	.	TRBV5-1	.	TGCGCCAGCAGCTTGGCCGGGAGCGGGCCTGAGACCCAGTACTTC	CASSLAGSGPETQYF
TRBJ1-4	13	.	TRBV6-2/TRBV6-3	few	TGTGCCAGCAGTGGGACCGTTAATGAAAAACTGTTTTTT	CASSGTVNEKLFF
TRBJ1-5	15	.	TRBV27	once	TGTGCCAGCGGGGAAGTGGGTAAACGCAATCAGCCCCAGCATTTT	CASGEVGKRNQPQHF
TRBJ2-7	12	TRBD1	TRBV28	.	TGTGCCAGCAGTCCGGACAGGGGGGGGCAGTACTTC	CASSPDRGGQYF
TRBJ2-1	17	TRBD2	TRBV27	.	TGTGCCAGCAGGCCTAGGGAGGGACTAGCGGACTACAATGAGCAGTTCTTC	CASRPREGLADYNEQFF
TRBJ2-1	15	TRBD1	TRBV5-6	.	TGTGCCAGCAGCTTGGGATTCAGACAGGGGTATGAGCAGTTCTTC	CASSLGFRQGYEQFF
TRBJ2-7	16	.	TRBV6-5	.	TGTGCCAGCAGTTACCTAATACTCGGGAGTCCCTACGAGCAGTACTTC	CASSYLILGSPYEQYF
TRBJ2-6	18	.	TRBV4-2	.	TGTGCCAGCAGCCAAGATCCCCAGGGGCCCTCTGGGGCCAACGTCCTGACTTTC	CASSQDPQGPSGANVLTF
TRBJ1-2	14	.	TRBV5-6	.	TGTGCCAGCAGCTTGGGGTACGGGGACTATGGCTACACCTTC	CASSLGYGDYGYTF
TRBJ1-6	18	.	TRBV4-2	.	TGTGCCAGCAGCCAAGAGGTGGTTCGGGACACTTATAATTCACCCCTCCACTTT	CASSQEVVRDTYNSPLHF
TRBJ2-5	18	TRBD2	TRBV2	.	TGTGCCAGCACTCCTCGAGGTTTGGGGACTAGCGGGCTGGAGACCCAGTACTTC	CASTPRGLGTSGLETQYF
TRBJ2-1	13	.	TRBV27	.	TGTGCCCGCGAAATGGGGTGGGGGGCTGAGCAGTTCTTC	CAREMGWGAEQFF
TRBJ2-7	15	.	TRBV9	.	TGTGCCAGCAGCGTGAGTTGGGACGGATCCTACGAGCAGTACTTC	CASSVSWDGSYEQYF
TRBJ2-1	17	TRBD1	TRBV7-6	.	TGTGCCAGCAGCCTCAGGGGTGGCAGGGGGCTTATCGATGAGCAGTTCTTC	CASSLRGGRGLIDEQFF
TRBJ2-3	14	TRBD1	TRBV11-2	.	TGTGCCAGCAGCTTAACGACAGGGACAGATACGCAGTATTTT	CASSLTTGTDTQYF
TRBJ2-3	16	TRBD1	TRBV7-9	.	TGTGCCAGCAGCTTAGAGGGGGCTGTCGGAACAGATACGCAGTATTTT	CASSLEGAVGTDTQYF
TRBJ2-3	16	.	TRBV5-1	.	TGCGCCAGCAGCTTGCCTAGGGCCCTAAACACAGATACGCAGTATTTT	CASSLPRALNTDTQYF
TRBJ2-3	15	.	TRBV6-5	.	TGTGCCAGCAGTTTGCTGGCTTCTAGCACAGATACGCAGTATTTT	CASSLLASSTDTQYF
TRBJ2-3	21	.	TRBV21-1	.	TGTGCCAGCAGCCCCATGACCAACCCCTTAGCTAGCGGGAGTGATACAGATACGCAGTATTTT	CASSPMTNPLASGSDTDTQYF
TRBJ2-3	18	TRBD2	TRBV5-1	.	TGCGCCAGCAGCTTGGTACCGGCACTAGCGGGAGTCGAAGATACGCAGTATTTT	CASSLVPALAGVEDTQYF
TRBJ1-1	13	.	TRBV30	.	TGTGCCTGGAGTTCAGCAACGAACACTGAAGCTTTCTTT	CAWSSATNTEAFF
TRBJ2-1	11	.	TRBV11-2	.	TGTGCCAGCAGCTCCCACAATGAGCAGTTCTTC	CASSSHNEQFF
TRBJ2-5	16	.	TRBV2	once	TGTGCCAGCAGTGAAAGGTCGCTAGCTGGACGGGAGACCCAGTACTTC	CASSERSLAGRETQYF
TRBJ1-2	16	TRBD1	TRBV5-5	.	TGTGCCAGCAGCTTCCTGGGACAGGGGGCTGTCTATGGCTACACCTTC	CASSFLGQGAVYGYTF
TRBJ1-1	12	.	TRBV12-3/TRBV12-4	.	TGTGCCAGCAGTTCACAGGGTACTGAAGCTTTCTTT	CASSSQGTEAFF
TRBJ2-6	16	.	TRBV6-4	once	TGTGCCAGCAGTGACAGCTCTCGCTCTGGGGCCAACGTCCTGACTTTC	CASSDSSRSGANVLTF
TRBJ2-3	15	.	TRBV29-1	.	TGCAGCGTTGAAGGGTCAGCAACTAGCACAGATACGCAGTATTTT	CSVEGSATSTDTQYF